A single sample is the source of the 23 T cell receptor beta chains below, sequenced in a study of spatial heterogeneity in lung cancer. TCRdb called the 5' RACE reads again in MiXCR, with one record for every CDR3 protein. The data contain about 92,000 distinct CDR3 sequences, over 9.5% of them singletons. The time point was: sample taken at primary tumor resection. Sequencing used PBMCs, obtained at surgery. These receptor sequences come from a male donor with early-stage non-small cell lung cancer.

A few counts support this clonotype. The chain employs TRBV5-1 and TRBJ2-5; possibly TRBD1 for D (5 bases). V lost 0 bases, J lost 5 bases, and 14 bases lay in between. The CDR3 spans 15 residues. Germline values: CDR1 SGHRS, CDR2 YFSETQ. The CDR3 region has the DNA TGCGCCAGCAGCTTGGTTCCGACAGTAGGGGAGACCCAGTACTTC. Its protein is CASSLVPTVGETQYF.

This clonotype was counted only a few times. This chain uses TRBV5-5 with TRBJ2-7; D is undetermined. Between the trimmed V and J ends, which lost 1 base and 2 bases, there was a span of 10 bases. Germline assignment: CDR1 SGHKS and CDR2 YYEKEE (reference sequence). The CDR3 is 14 amino acids. CDR3 sequence (DNA): TGTGCCAGCAGCTTGACAGCCTCACCCTACGAGCAGTACTTC. Its translation is CASSLTASPYEQYF.

This clonotype came up a few times. The rearrangement links TRBV18 to TRBJ2-7; TRBD1 agrees at 9 bases. Germline V gene sequence: CDR1 KGHSH, CDR2 LQKENI. CDR3 size: 15 residues. V trimming: 3 bases; J trimming: 4 bases; junction bases outside the gene matches: 7. The CDR3 nucleotides read TGTGCCAGCTCACCGCTCGACAGGGGGGTTTACGAGCAGTACTTC. This gives the protein CASSPLDRGVYEQYF.

In DNA form, the CDR3 reads TGCAGTGCTAGAACGGGACAGGGTTACGAGCAGTACTTC. Protein: CSARTGQGYEQYF. The genes are TRBV20-1 and TRBJ2-7; 9 bases match TRBD1. With 2 bases clipped from V and 4 bases from J, the junction kept 3 bases outside the gene matches. The length of the CDR3 is 13 residues. The germline CDR1 and CDR2 sequences are DFQATT and SNEGSKA (reference sequence).

This chain uses TRBV12-3 or TRBV12-4 with TRBJ2-3; 9 bases match TRBD2. The CDR3 runs 17 residues. The J segment lost 5 bases and the V segment lost 3 bases, leaving 12 bases of the junction unmatched. The CDR3, as DNA: TGTGCCAGCAGTTTGGGAGGCGGGGGGGCGTATCAAGATACGCAGTATTTT. This codes for CASSLGGGGAYQDTQYF.

The chain has TRBV28 and TRBJ2-5, with TRBD2 matching over 8 bases. The CDR3 totals 15 residues. Losses at the gene ends were 6 bases for V and 4 bases for J; bases not matched to a gene: 10. Per germline, CDR1 MDHEN and CDR2 SYDVKM. CDR3 nucleotides: TGTGCCAGCAGATCCGGGACTAGTTTAAGAGAGACCCAGTACTTC. Translating gives CASRSGTSLRETQYF.

The sample holds a few counts of this clonotype. The chain carries TRBV29-1 and TRBJ2-5; TRBD1 might be the D (5 bases). Germline CDR1 and CDR2: SQVTM and ANQGSEA. There are 13 residues in the CDR3. Trimming removed 7 bases from V and 2 bases from J, with 14 bases in between. CDR3 in DNA: TGCAGCGCCGAGTCGGCAGGGCAAGAGACCCAGTACTTC. It translates to CSAESAGQETQYF.

V is TRBV6-5 and J is TRBJ1-5; D ambiguous. The CDR3 is 14 residues long. V lost 5 bases to trimming and J lost 0 bases, with 8 bases between them. The germline V gene encodes CDR1 MNHEY and CDR2 SVGAGI. The CDR3 sequence is CASSPYYSNQPQHF. The CDR3 nucleotides are TGTGCCAGCAGTCCCTATTATAGCAATCAGCCCCAGCATTTT.

The chain links TRBV7-2 to TRBJ1-5; the D gene is possibly TRBD1 (6 bases). The CDR3 length is 15 residues. V shed 4 bases and J shed 5 bases, with 15 bases lying between them. The germline CDR1 and CDR2 sequences are SGHTA and FQGNSA. Here the CDR3 reads CASSSQIQGDQPQHF. The CDR3 DNA reads as TGTGCCAGCAGCTCCCAGATACAGGGTGATCAGCCCCAGCATTTT.

The V and J genes are TRBV12-3 or TRBV12-4 and TRBJ2-1; maybe TRBD1 (5 bases). V was shortened by 3 bases and J by 9 bases, with 6 bases between the two germline ends. There are 11 residues in the CDR3. CDR3 sequence reads: CASSFRAEQFF. DNA for the CDR3: TGTGCCAGCAGTTTCAGGGCTGAGCAGTTCTTC.

This clonotype came up many times. The chain combines TRBV27 with TRBJ1-6; 9 nucleotides match TRBD1. The CDR3 runs 15 residues. Germline lookup yields CDR1 MNHEY and CDR2 SMNVEV (reference sequence). The V and J ends lost 5 bases and 8 bases, in that order; junction bases with no gene match: 7. The CDR3 here is CASSQDRGGYSPLHF. The CDR3 nucleotides are TGTGCCAGCAGTCAGGACAGGGGAGGTTATTCACCCCTCCACTTT.

The chain is built from TRBV5-4 and TRBJ2-2; 11 bases match TRBD2. Germline assignment: CDR1 SGHNT and CDR2 YYREEE (reference sequence). The CDR3 loop spans 18 amino acids. V lost 4 bases to trimming and J lost 4 bases; unmatched junction nucleotides: 12. The DNA for the CDR3 is TGTGCCAGCAGCCGGGGTGGGGGACTAGCGGAAACCACCGGGGAGCTGTTTTTT. It yields the protein CASSRGGGLAETTGELFF. Supplemented by reference TRBV5-4 and TRBJ2-2, the full variable domain reads ETGVTQSPTHLIKTRGQQVTLRCSSQSGHNTVSWYQQALGQGPQFIFQYYREEENGRGNFPPRFSGLQFPNYSSELNVNALELDDSALYLCASSRGGGLAETTGELFFGEGSRLTVL.

In this sample, this clonotype turned up a few times. The rearrangement links TRBV6-2 or TRBV6-3 to TRBJ1-5; 7 nucleotides line up with TRBD1. Trimming took 2 bases from V and 3 from J; bases not matched to a gene: 4. The CDR3 runs 15 residues. Per germline, CDR1 MNHEY and CDR2 SVGEGT. The CDR3 protein is CASSYGTEINQPQHF. The CDR3 DNA reads as TGTGCCAGCAGTTACGGGACAGAAATCAATCAGCCCCAGCATTTT.

This clonotype has ten or more counts. The V gene is TRBV5-1, the J gene TRBJ2-5; D tentatively reads TRBD1 or TRBD2 (5 bases each). The length of the CDR3 is 13 residues. Germline CDR1 and CDR2: SGHRS and YFSETQ. V lost 4 bases and J lost 1, with 8 bases in between. The CDR3: CASSPGAQETQYF. The CDR3 DNA follows: TGCGCCAGCAGCCCCGGGGCCCAAGAGACCCAGTACTTC.

The chain links TRBV3-1 to TRBJ2-1; 9 positions agree with TRBD2. From germline, CDR1 is LGHDT and CDR2 YNNKEL (reference sequence). Losses at the gene ends were 0 bases for V and 10 bases for J; bases not matched to a gene: 4. The CDR3 is 14 amino acids. The CDR3 coding sequence is TGTGCCAGCAGCCAAGACGGACTAGCGAGGGAGCAGTTCTTC. Its translation is CASSQDGLAREQFF.

This clonotype was counted a few times. The J gene is TRBJ1-5, the V gene TRBV11-3, with TRBD1 matching over 8 bases. Germline loops: CDR1 SGHNT, CDR2 YENEEA. The V segment lost 0 bases and the J segment 2 bases; nucleotides outside the gene matches: 12. The CDR3 consists of 19 residues. In DNA, the CDR3 is TGTGCCAGCAGCTTAGATCTCTGGGACAGGCCGGAGGGCAATCAGCCCCAGCATTTT. Its protein product is CASSLDLWDRPEGNQPQHF.

This clonotype showed up many times. The chain combines TRBV20-1 with TRBJ1-4; perhaps TRBD1 as D (6 bases). The germline V and J ends were trimmed by 4 bases and 8 bases, with 20 bases remaining between them. Per the germline V gene, CDR1 is DFQATT and CDR2 is SNEGSKA (reference sequence). The CDR3 extends over 15 amino acids. Here the CDR3 reads CSATGPAGGREKLFF. DNA of the CDR3: TGCAGTGCTACCGGCCCAGCGGGGGGCCGCGAAAAACTGTTTTTT.

This clonotype was found a few times. The chain uses TRBV27 and TRBJ1-6; TRBD1 agrees at 7 bases. Germline loops: CDR1 MNHEY, CDR2 SMNVEV (reference sequence). V lost 2 bases and J lost 9; bases outside the gene matches: 4. The CDR3 is made up of 14 amino acids. The CDR3 coding sequence is TGTGCCAGCAGTTTAGAGACAGGGTTTTCACCCCTCCACTTT. This sequence encodes CASSLETGFSPLHF.

This clonotype was observed a handful of times. V usage is TRBV7-2 and J usage is TRBJ2-3, with no clear D. The CDR3 has 13 residues. Germline values: CDR1 SGHTA, CDR2 FQGNSA. Trimming pared 3 bases from V and 4 bases from J, leaving 8 bases between. The CDR3 DNA sequence: TGTGCCAGCAGCTTTTCCGTTCCAGATACGCAGTATTTT. It translates to CASSFSVPDTQYF. The entire variable domain, with the rest obtained from reference TRBV7-2 and TRBJ2-3, is as follows: GAGVSQSPSNKVTEKGKDVELRCDPISGHTALYWYRQSLGQGLEFLIYFQGNSAPDKSGLPSDRFSAERTGGSVSTLTIQRTQQEDSAVYLCASSFSVPDTQYFGPGTRLTVL.

This clonotype was seen a few times. The J gene is TRBJ2-7, the V gene TRBV21-1. TRBV21-1 is tagged as a pseudogene. This CDR3 region has 15 residues. The CDR3 reads CASSKGQIPSYEQYF. Here the CDR3 DNA reads TGTGCCAGCAGCAAAGGCCAGATACCCTCCTACGAGCAGTACTTC.

This chain connects TRBV29-1 to TRBJ2-7; TRBD1 might be the D (6 bases). Looked up from germline, CDR1 is SQVTM and CDR2 is ANQGSEA. The CDR3 consists of 12 residues. V dropped 4 bases and J dropped 4 bases, with 11 bases sitting between them. The CDR3 coding sequence is TGCAGCGTTGCTGGACAGACTTACGAGCAGTACTTC. Protein sequence: CSVAGQTYEQYF.

Only a few counts were recorded for this clonotype. The rearrangement joins TRBV6-2 or TRBV6-3 to TRBJ1-1; possible D gene TRBD1, 6 bases. Germline assignment: CDR1 MNHEY and CDR2 SVGEGT. The V end was cut by 5 bases, the J end by 2 bases, with 12 bases between. The CDR3 consists of 14 residues. CDR3 nucleotide sequence: TGTGCCAGCAGTCCCAACAGGGACAACACTGAAGCTTTCTTT. Translating it yields CASSPNRDNTEAFF.

The CDR3 nucleotides are TGTGCCAGCAGGGCAGGGCAAGAGACCCAGTACTTC. Amino acid sequence: CASRAGQETQYF. This sequence joins TRBV6-6 and TRBJ2-5; tentatively, D is TRBD1 (5 bases). This CDR3 region has 12 residues. The ends were cut back, 6 bases at V and 2 bases at J, with 7 bases in the middle. Germline assignment: CDR1 MNHNY and CDR2 SVGAGI (reference sequence).